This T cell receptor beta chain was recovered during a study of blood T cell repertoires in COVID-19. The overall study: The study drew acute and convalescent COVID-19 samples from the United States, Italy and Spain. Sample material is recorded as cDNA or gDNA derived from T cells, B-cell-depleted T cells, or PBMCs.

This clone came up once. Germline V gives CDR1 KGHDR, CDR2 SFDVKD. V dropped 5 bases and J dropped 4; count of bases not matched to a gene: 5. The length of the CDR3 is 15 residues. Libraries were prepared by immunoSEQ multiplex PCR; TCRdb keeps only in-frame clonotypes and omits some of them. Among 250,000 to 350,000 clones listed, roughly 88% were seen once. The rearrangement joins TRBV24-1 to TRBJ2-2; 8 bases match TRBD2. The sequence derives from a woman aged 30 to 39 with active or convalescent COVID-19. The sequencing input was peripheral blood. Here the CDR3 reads CATSVAGGRTGELFF. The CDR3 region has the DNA TGTGCCACCAGTGTGGCGGGGGGTCGCACCGGGGAGCTGTTTTTT.